Included here is one T cell receptor beta chain sequence, with context. TCRdb's copy holds only in-frame clones and misses some; the assay was immunoSEQ multiplex PCR. This sample has about 5,600 clones, with 84% found just once. The data stem from a study of chemoradiotherapy in HPV16-positive cancers. The CDR3 is 17 residues long. Germline CDR1 and CDR2: SGHNT and YYREEE (reference sequence). V shed 5 bases and J 0 bases; nucleotides not matched to a gene: 9. Here the sequenced sample was tumor tissue, taken from a patient who underwent chemoradiotherapy. This sequence joins TRBV5-4 and TRBJ2-7; 12 bases are a match to TRBD1. This receptor was taken from a human donor with HPV-associated anogenital cancer. In nucleotides, the CDR3 is TGTGCCAGCAGGGATACCGGGACAGGGGGCAGCTCCTACGAGCAGTACTTC. Residues: CASRDTGTGGSSYEQYF.